This is a list of T cell receptor beta chains from one sample in a study of cytomegalovirus exposure and HLA in healthy donors. Sequenced by immunoSEQ multiplex PCR; TCRdb stores in-frame clones only, minus some. The repertoire holds about 130,000 clones, 84% seen once, with roughly 2.6% in the top ten. The sample consisted of PBMCs. The receptors were gathered from a man aged 45-65 years in good health and CMV-seronegative. The CDR3 runs from the conserved cysteine through the conserved F or W. D genes are given only for firm matches. Only some rows state a clone size, as once, few, many or a class for expanded clones.

>NA|TRBJ2-2|TRBV4-1|NA
TGCGCCAGCAGCCAAGATGCTAGGGGCCTTAACACCGGGGAGCTGTTTTTT
CASSQDARGLNTGELFF
>NA|TRBJ2-4|TRBV27|TRBD1
TGTGCCAGCAGTTCAGGGGACAGGGTAAACATTCAGTACTTC
CASSSGDRVNIQYF
>NA|TRBJ1-2|TRBV6-1|NA
TGTGCCAGCAGTACTCGTGGAGGGGCTGATGGCTACACCTTC
CASSTRGGADGYTF
>once|TRBJ2-4|TRBV23-1|NA
TGCGCCAGCACCAATTCCGAGGAGAGCCCGGGACTTCGGTTC
CASTNSEESPGLRF
>NA|TRBJ2-7|TRBV5-6|TRBD1
TGTGCCAGCAGCTTGGCCTGGACAGGGTCCTACGAGCAGTACTTC
CASSLAWTGSYEQYF
>NA|TRBJ2-4|TRBV5-1|NA
TGCGCCAGCAGCTTGGATCGGGGTCTCCAAAACATTCAGTACTTC
CASSLDRGLQNIQYF
>NA|TRBJ2-7|TRBV9|NA
TGTGCCAGCAGCGTAGAGTTAGGGGGCTACGAGCAGTACTTC
CASSVELGGYEQYF
>NA|TRBJ2-5|TRBV4-1|TRBD1
TGCGCCAGCAGCCTGGGACAGGGAGGAGGAGAGACCCAGTACTTC
CASSLGQGGGETQYF
>NA|TRBJ1-2|TRBV4-2|TRBD1
TGTGCCAGCAGCCAAGTGGACAGGGGGATAGACTATGGCTACACCTTC
CASSQVDRGIDYGYTF
>once|TRBJ1-6|TRBV25-1|NA
TGTGCCAGCAGGGGAGAGGGAAGGTCACCCCTCCACTTT
CASRGEGRSPLHF
>NA|TRBJ1-1|TRBV2|NA
TGTGCCAGCAGTGCGGAGGGGTCCAACACTGAAGCTTTCTTT
CASSAEGSNTEAFF
>NA|TRBJ2-7|TRBV9|NA
TGTGCCAGCAGCGTAGGGGTAGGGGACTACGAGCAGTACTTC
CASSVGVGDYEQYF
>NA|TRBJ2-5|TRBV5-4|NA
TGTGCCAGCAGCAGTAACACGGGGCAAGAGACCCAGTACTTC
CASSSNTGQETQYF
>few|TRBJ1-1|TRBV19|TRBD1
TGTGCCAGGAACCGGGACAGGGGCAGGGACACTGAAGCTTTCTTT
CARNRDRGRDTEAFF
>NA|TRBJ1-6|TRBV7-9|NA
TGTGCCAGCACCTTTTCCCCCCCAGGGGATTATAATTCACCCCTCCACTTT
CASTFSPPGDYNSPLHF
>NA|TRBJ1-3|TRBV7-8|NA
TGTGCCAGCAGCTTGAGGGGGAACACCATATATTTT
CASSLRGNTIYF
>NA|TRBJ2-3|TRBV7-2|NA
TGTGCCAGCAGCCCGACTCGGGGGGCCGTTGCTTTGGATACGCAGTATTTT
CASSPTRGAVALDTQYF
>NA|TRBJ2-5|TRBV5-5|NA
TGTGCCAGTAGACGGGGGGCACAAGAGACCCAGTACTTC
CASRRGAQETQYF
>NA|TRBJ1-4|TRBV6-1|NA
TGTGCCAGCTCCTTCGGGGTAACTAATGAAAAACTGTTTTTT
CASSFGVTNEKLFF
>NA|TRBJ1-2|TRBV19|TRBD1
TGTGCCAGTAGTACTGGGACAGTCTTCTATGGCTACACCTTC
CASSTGTVFYGYTF
>NA|TRBJ1-5|TRBV6-5|NA
TGTGCCAGCAGTAATTCTCCGAGTCAGCCCCAGCATTTT
CASSNSPSQPQHF
>NA|TRBJ2-5|TRBV25-1|NA
TGTGCCAGCAGAGACGACCGGGTTTTCCAAGAGACCCAGTACTTC
CASRDDRVFQETQYF
>NA|TRBJ1-2|TRBV14|TRBD1
TGTGCCTCGGCATGGGACAGCTTATATGGCTACACCTTC
CASAWDSLYGYTF
>NA|TRBJ2-1|TRBV7-2|TRBD1
TGTGCCAGCAGCCCTTCGACAGGGAGCTCCTACAATGAGCAGTTCTTC
CASSPSTGSSYNEQFF
>NA|TRBJ2-1|TRBV19|NA
TGTGCCAGTAGTACCTTTAGTGTCAATGAGCAGTTCTTC
CASSTFSVNEQFF
>NA|TRBJ2-1|TRBV7-6|NA
TGTGCCAGCAGCTTAAGGGTAGGGGGCTCCTACAATGAGCAGTTCTTC
CASSLRVGGSYNEQFF
>NA|TRBJ1-1|TRBV2|NA
TGTGCCAGCAGTGTTATATTTTTTGAGGGAACTGAAGCTTTCTTT
CASSVIFFEGTEAFF
>NA|TRBJ2-7|TRBV6-6|NA
TGTGCCAGCAGTTATACGGACCCGGGGGATTCCTACGAGCAGTACTTC
CASSYTDPGDSYEQYF
>NA|TRBJ1-5|TRBV11-2|NA
TGTGCCAGCAGCTCCCAGGGAATCAATCAGCCCCAGCATTTT
CASSSQGINQPQHF
>NA|TRBJ1-6|TRBV10-2|NA
TGCGCCAGCAGTGAGTCTGGAGGGAATTCACCCCTCCACTTT
CASSESGGNSPLHF
>NA|TRBJ1-5|TRBV6-1|NA
TGTGCCAGCAGCAAGGGGGACATCGGGTTAGGGCCCCAGCATTTT
CASSKGDIGLGPQHF
>NA|TRBJ2-3|TRBV21-1|NA
TGTGCCAGCAGCAAAGGTAGGGGGCTTAGCACAGATACGCAGTATTTT
CASSKGRGLSTDTQYF
>NA|TRBJ1-5|TRBV7-8|TRBD1
TGTGCCAGCAGCCCTTGGCCTCGGGACAGCAACTATCAGCCCCAGCATTTT
CASSPWPRDSNYQPQHF
>NA|TRBJ1-2|TRBV7-7|TRBD1
TGTGCTAGCAGCCCTATCGGGACAGGGAGGCCCCTGAACTATGGCTACACCTTC
CASSPIGTGRPLNYGYTF
>NA|TRBJ1-2|TRBV5-1|NA
TGCGCCAGCAGCTTGGCCGGGAGGAGTGGCTACACCTTC
CASSLAGRSGYTF
>NA|TRBJ2-5|TRBV5-5|TRBD2
TGTGCCAGCAGCTCTAGCGGGGTACAAGAGACCCAGTACTTC
CASSSSGVQETQYF
>NA|TRBJ1-5|TRBV2|TRBD1
TGTGCCAGCAGTCGGGACAGGACGATCCAGCCCCAGCATTTT
CASSRDRTIQPQHF
>NA|TRBJ1-1|TRBV27|TRBD1
TGTGCCAGCAGGTACACAGGGGCCACTGAAGCTTTCTTT
CASRYTGATEAFF
>NA|TRBJ2-1|TRBV2|TRBD2
TGTGCCAGCAGTGGGGATACTAGCGGGGCGAACAATGAGCAGTTCTTC
CASSGDTSGANNEQFF
>NA|TRBJ2-1|TRBV6-5|NA
TGTGCCAGCACCCCGCGGGTGGGGTACGATGAGCAGTTCTTC
CASTPRVGYDEQFF
>NA|TRBJ2-1|TRBV5-6|NA
TGTGCCAGCAGCTTGGCCAGTTGGGGACACTCCTACAATGAGCAGTTCTTC
CASSLASWGHSYNEQFF
>NA|TRBJ2-2|TRBV27|TRBD1
TGTGCCAGCAGTTCTCTAGTAGCAGGGGGCACTGGCACCGGGGAGCTGTTTTTT
CASSSLVAGGTGTGELFF
>NA|TRBJ2-1|TRBV11-3|NA
TGTGCCAGCAGCTTAGCTGGGCCCAATGAGCAGTTCTTC
CASSLAGPNEQFF
>NA|TRBJ2-1|TRBV9|TRBD2
TGTGCCAGCAGCGTACGACTAGCGGGGGGGTCCTACAATGAGCAGTTCTTC
CASSVRLAGGSYNEQFF
>NA|TRBJ1-6|TRBV7-3|NA
TGTGCCAGCAGCAAGGGGTCAGGTTCACCCCTCCACTTT
CASSKGSGSPLHF
>few|TRBJ1-1|TRBV6-1|TRBD1
TGTGCCAGCAGTGTGGGACAGAGCACTGAAGCTTTCTTT
CASSVGQSTEAFF
>NA|TRBJ1-5|TRBV25-1|TRBD1
TGTGCCAGTAGGGGGCACAATCAGCCCCAGCATTTT
CASRGHNQPQHF
>NA|TRBJ2-7|TRBV7-9|NA
TGTGCCAGCAGCGATGACACTAGCTCCTACGAGCAGTACTTC
CASSDDTSSYEQYF
>NA|TRBJ1-5|TRBV29-1|NA
TGCAGCGTGCGGACGGGATCGAATAGCAATCAGCCCCAGCATTTT
CSVRTGSNSNQPQHF
>few|TRBJ1-2|TRBV7-2|NA
TGTGCCAGCAGCTTAGACAGCAGAGCTAACTATGGCTACACCTTC
CASSLDSRANYGYTF
>once|TRBJ1-6|TRBV2|NA
TGTGCCAGCAGTGAGTTGGAGTTTAATTCACCCCTCCACTTT
CASSELEFNSPLHF
>NA|TRBJ1-2|TRBV19|NA
TGTGCCAGTACCTTCCCCGGCAGGAACTATGGCTACACCTTC
CASTFPGRNYGYTF
>NA|TRBJ2-7|TRBV4-1|TRBD2
TGCGCCAGCAGCCAAGAGGCACTAGCGGGGGTGGAGCAGTACTTC
CASSQEALAGVEQYF
>NA|TRBJ2-7|TRBV6-1|NA
TGTGCCAGCAGTGCCGGTCACTGGGCGGGGGAGCAGTACTTC
CASSAGHWAGEQYF
>NA|TRBJ1-1|TRBV29-1|TRBD1
TGCAGCGTGGACGGGACAGACCAGAGAAACACTGAAGCTTTCTTT
CSVDGTDQRNTEAFF
>few|TRBJ1-2|TRBV4-1|TRBD1
TGCGCCAGCAGCCAGGGGGACAGGAGCTATGGCTACACCTTC
CASSQGDRSYGYTF
>NA|TRBJ2-7|TRBV4-2|NA
TGTGCCAGCAGCCGCACGGCGGGGACCTACGAGCAGTACTTC
CASSRTAGTYEQYF
>NA|TRBJ1-2|TRBV5-1|NA
TGCGCCAGCAGCTTGGGACAAAATTCGGACTATGGCTACACCTTC
CASSLGQNSDYGYTF
>once|TRBJ1-4|TRBV6-1|TRBD1
TGTGCCAGCACAGGGACAGGGGGAAAACTGTTTTTT
CASTGTGGKLFF